This paragraph reports one T cell receptor beta chain. Antigen specificity is unknown. CDR1 is SQVTM, CDR2 ANQGSEA, per germline. V lost 4 bases, J lost 5 bases, and 15 bases lay in between. This CDR3 has 14 residues. The table came from immunoSEQ multiplex PCR; TCRdb's copy has only in-frame clones and leaves some out. Of over 50,000 clones listed, about 88% are singletons. The data derive from a study of OX40 agonist ivuxolimab in advanced cancers. Across the study: Cancers in dose escalation were hepatocellular, melanoma, renal cell and head and neck. Age averaged 60 years (range roughly 23 to 79), and around 87% were male.

Study-wide points: There was clonal expansion of CD4+ and CD8+ blood T cells by week 6 at 0.1 to 3.0 mg/kg.

The sequence was obtained from an adult with an advanced solid tumor such as melanoma, head and neck, liver or kidney cancer. The chain is built from TRBV29-1 and TRBJ1-5; weak D call: TRBD1 (6 bases). Sample: CD4+ or CD8+ T cells sorted from blood, taken in a trial of the OX40 agonist ivuxolimab. The CDR3 is CSVAEGGIDQPQHF. DNA of the CDR3: TGCAGCGTTGCGGAAGGGGGGATCGATCAGCCCCAGCATTTT.